Below, 26 T cell receptor beta chains from the same sample are listed, as sequenced in a study of shared clonotypes between healthy human individuals. Some clones are missing from TCRdb's copy, which holds only in-frame ones; the method was immunoSEQ multiplex PCR. The sample lists about 2 million clones; about 94% were seen once. In the naive CD8 group, cells lacked CD45RO and were positively selected for CCR7, so terminally differentiated effector memory CD45RA+ cells were left out. Material: naive CD8+ T cells sorted from blood. The receptor set was obtained from a man between 18 and 35 years old in good health.

This chain links TRBV14 with TRBJ2-7; tentatively, D is TRBD1 or TRBD2 (5 bases each). The germline V gene encodes CDR1 SGHDN and CDR2 FVKESK. The CDR3 totals 17 residues. V was shortened by 0 bases and J by 2 bases, with 17 bases between the two germline ends. CDR3 sequence reads: CASSQEGDDSEAYEQYF. The CDR3 DNA is TGTGCCAGCAGCCAAGAGGGGGACGACTCCGAGGCCTACGAGCAGTACTTC.

About this clone itself: Other nucleotide sequences from this sample produce the same CDR3. The chain is built from TRBV4-1 and TRBJ2-1, with TRBD2 identical over 8 bases. The CDR3 consists of 15 residues. Looked up from germline, CDR1 is MGHRA and CDR2 is YSYEKL. V lost 4 bases and J lost 0; bases outside the gene matches: 2. The CDR3 nucleotides read TGCGCCAGCAGCCCCAGCGGGAGCTCCTACAATGAGCAGTTCTTC. As protein: CASSPSGSSYNEQFF.

This chain links TRBV27 with TRBJ2-7; D not resolved. The CDR3 is 13 residues long. V was trimmed by 0 bases and J by 5 bases, leaving 8 bases between them. Germline V gene lookup returns CDR1 MNHEY and CDR2 SMNVEV (reference sequence). The CDR3 protein is CASSLSFPDEQYF. The CDR3, as DNA: TGTGCCAGCAGTTTATCGTTTCCGGACGAGCAGTACTTC.

The rearrangement links TRBV6-6 to TRBJ2-3, with TRBD2 matching 10 bases. This CDR3 contains 15 residues. In germline, CDR1 is MNHNY, CDR2 SVGAGI (reference sequence). With 8 bases clipped from V and 2 bases from J, the junction kept 7 bases outside the gene matches. CDR3 nucleotides: TGTGCCAGCCTGACCGGGACTAGCGTCACAGATACGCAGTATTTT. Translation: CASLTGTSVTDTQYF.

The chain links TRBV4-1 to TRBJ1-1; TRBD1 matches 8 bases. The V and J ends lost 0 bases and 0 bases, in that order; junction bases with no gene match: 6. The CDR3 totals 17 residues. Germline lookup yields CDR1 MGHRA and CDR2 YSYEKL. In nucleotides, the CDR3 is TGCGCCAGCAGCCAAGATATGGGACAGGAGATGAACACTGAAGCTTTCTTT. Encoded protein: CASSQDMGQEMNTEAFF.

The chain has TRBV6-5 and TRBJ2-3; D is uncertain. The V gene lost 2 bases and the J gene lost 0 bases, with 6 bases spanning the gap. Germline CDR1 is MNHEY and CDR2 is SVGAGI. This CDR3 spans 14 amino acids. CDR3 in amino acids: CASSYGDSTDTQYF. Written as DNA, the CDR3 is TGTGCCAGCAGTTACGGAGACAGCACAGATACGCAGTATTTT.

Concerning this clone itself: This specimen includes other DNA sequences encoding the same CDR3. The V call is TRBV6-5, the J call TRBJ2-7; D perhaps matches TRBD1 (6 bases). The CDR3 runs 12 residues. V lost 2 bases and J lost 7, with 9 bases in between. CDR1 is MNHEY and CDR2 is SVGAGI in the germline V gene. CDR3 region: CASSYGTGEQYF. CDR3 sequence (DNA): TGTGCCAGCAGTTACGGAACAGGGGAGCAGTACTTC.

This clone was counted once. The genes are TRBV5-1 and TRBJ2-3, with D unresolved. This CDR3 has 13 amino acids. The V gene's germline CDR1 is SGHRS and CDR2 YFSETQ. Trimming took off 9 bases at V and 0 bases at J, with 11 bases between the two ends. DNA for the CDR3: TGCGCCACCGGTTGGACCAGCACAGATACGCAGTATTTT. Translation: CATGWTSTDTQYF.

This chain links TRBV5-6 with TRBJ1-2; TRBD1 is a possible D gene (6 bases). Looked up from germline, CDR1 is SGHDT and CDR2 is YYEEEE. Trimming cost V 0 bases and J 6 bases, with 21 bases left between them. This CDR3 is 17 amino acids long. The CDR3: CASSLDTGWPPLDGYTF. The CDR3 nucleotides read TGTGCCAGCAGCTTGGATACAGGGTGGCCCCCGCTGGATGGCTACACCTTC.

The V call is TRBV29-1, the J call TRBJ1-2; D call uncertain. Per the germline V gene, CDR1 is SQVTM and CDR2 is ANQGSEA. V dropped 2 bases and J dropped 6 bases, with 10 bases sitting between them. CDR3 size: 12 residues. The CDR3 sequence is CSVELGSHGYTF. DNA of the CDR3: TGCAGCGTTGAACTCGGGTCCCATGGCTACACCTTC. Drawing the rest from reference TRBV29-1 and TRBJ1-2, the complete variable domain is SAVISQKPSRDICQRGTSLTIQCQVDSQVTMMFWYRQQPGQSLTLIATANQGSEATYESGFVIDKFPISRPNLTFSTLTVSNMSPEDSSIYLCSVELGSHGYTFGSGTRLTVV.

This clone showed up just a few times. In DNA form, the CDR3 reads TGCGCCAGCAGTGAGTCGGGCAGGGTAGCTTTCTTT. This gives the protein CASSESGRVAFF. The rearrangement joins TRBV10-2 to TRBJ1-1; weak D call: TRBD1 (5 bases). Trimming cost V 0 bases and J 10 bases, with 9 bases left between them. The germline V gene encodes CDR1 WSHSY and CDR2 SAAADI. This CDR3 spans 12 amino acids.

Comment on this clone: Other nucleotide sequences in the sample specify the same CDR3. The chain uses TRBV7-9 and TRBJ2-7; 7 nucleotides match TRBD1. Germline V CDR1 and CDR2: SEHNR, FQNEAQ (reference sequence). Unmatched junction bases numbered 5, after V lost 1 base and J lost 2 bases. The CDR3 totals 15 residues. This CDR3 reads CASSLGQGRTYEQYF. The CDR3 DNA sequence: TGTGCCAGCAGCTTAGGACAGGGTAGGACCTACGAGCAGTACTTC.

On this clone itself: Other DNA variants within this sample encode the same CDR3. V is TRBV28 and J is TRBJ1-1; the D gene is possibly TRBD1 (6 bases). V was clipped by 3 bases and J by 5 bases, with 13 bases between them. CDR3 length equals 14 residues. The germline gives CDR1 MDHEN, CDR2 SYDVKM. CDR3 region: CASSFSGGNTEAFF. DNA for the CDR3: TGTGCCAGCAGTTTTTCCGGGGGCAATACTGAAGCTTTCTTT.

The chain employs TRBV27 and TRBJ2-4; D perhaps matches TRBD1 (6 bases). V was trimmed by 5 bases and J by 13 bases, leaving 21 bases between them. Germline V gene data show CDR1 as MNHEY and CDR2 as SMNVEV (reference sequence). The CDR3 is made up of 14 amino acids. The CDR3 loop is CASSPQPPYREQYF. DNA of the CDR3: TGTGCCAGCAGTCCCCAACCGCCTTACAGGGAACAGTACTTC.

The chain couples TRBV11-3 to TRBJ1-5; the match to TRBD1 covers 9 bases. V was pared by 5 bases and J by 0 bases, with 14 bases of the junction left unmatched. The CDR3 totals 19 residues. Germline V gene sequence: CDR1 SGHNT, CDR2 YENEEA. This CDR3 is CASSRKRGQGYYSNQPQHF. CDR3 nucleotides: TGTGCCAGCAGCCGTAAAAGGGGACAGGGATATTATAGCAATCAGCCCCAGCATTTT.

The chain combines TRBV5-1 with TRBJ2-2; 12 bases are a match to TRBD2. CDR1 is SGHRS, CDR2 YFSETQ, per germline. V trimming: 5 bases; J trimming: 6 bases; junction bases outside the gene matches: 8. This CDR3 is built from 16 residues. Here the CDR3 DNA reads TGCGCCAGCAGATTTCCGACTAGCGGGAGCCCCGGGGAGCTGTTTTTT. Its translation: CASRFPTSGSPGELFF. Based on the CDR3 plus reference TRBV5-1 and TRBJ2-2, the full variable domain is KAGVTQTPRYLIKTRGQQVTLSCSPISGHRSVSWYQQTPGQGLQFLFEYFSETQRNKGNFPGRFSGRQFSNSRSEMNVSTLELGDSALYLCASRFPTSGSPGELFFGEGSRLTVL.

This clone has just one count. The same CDR3 can be traced to other DNA sequences in this sample. The V call is TRBV7-8, the J call TRBJ1-1, with D tentatively TRBD1 (5 bases). V lost 1 base and J lost 1, with 7 bases in between. The CDR3 consists of 14 residues. CDR1 SGHVS and CDR2 FQNEAQ come from the germline V gene. DNA of the CDR3: TGTGCCAGCAGCTTAGAAGGGGCGAACACTGAAGCTTTCTTT. It translates to CASSLEGANTEAFF.

The chain has TRBV27 and TRBJ2-7; 7 bases are a match to TRBD2. Unmatched junction bases numbered 8, after V lost 3 bases and J lost 3 bases. From germline, CDR1 is MNHEY and CDR2 SMNVEV (reference sequence). The CDR3 runs to 15 residues. This CDR3 is CASSLSGGGVYEQYF. The CDR3 DNA follows: TGTGCCAGCAGTTTGTCTGGGGGGGGTGTCTACGAGCAGTACTTC.

This chain links TRBV5-6 with TRBJ1-2; D gene uncertain. The germline CDR1 and CDR2 sequences are SGHDT and YYEEEE. Deletions cut 3 bases from V and 5 bases from J, with 11 bases between. The CDR3 sequence is 13 residues long. CDR3 in DNA: TGTGCCAGCAGCTCGATCCAGGCGTATGGCTACACCTTC. Its protein is CASSSIQAYGYTF.

This clone was detected only once. The chain carries TRBV28 and TRBJ1-2; TRBD1 might be the D (5 bases). The CDR3 totals 13 residues. Germline V gene data show CDR1 as MDHEN and CDR2 as SYDVKM. The ends were cut back, 2 bases at V and 4 bases at J, with 8 bases in the middle. The CDR3 reads CASSLDSFYGYTF. As DNA, the CDR3 is TGTGCCAGCAGTTTAGACAGCTTCTATGGCTACACCTTC.

V gene TRBV12-1 combines with J gene TRBJ2-2. TRBV12-1 is a documented pseudogene. The CDR3 length is 17 residues. CDR3 residues: CASSFATVGINTGELFF. The CDR3 bases are TGTGCCAGCAGCTTTGCGACGGTGGGGATTAACACCGGGGAGCTGTTTTTT.

V usage is TRBV29-1 and J usage is TRBJ2-3; TRBD2 might be the D (6 bases). V dropped 1 base and J dropped 2 bases, with 22 bases sitting between them. The CDR3 consists of 18 residues. Per the germline V gene, CDR1 is SQVTM and CDR2 is ANQGSEA. CDR3 sequence (DNA): TGCAGCGTTGAAGCCGAACAGTGGCGGGGCTCTCCCACAGATACGCAGTATTTT. Amino acid sequence: CSVEAEQWRGSPTDTQYF.

The chain recombines TRBV30 with TRBJ2-3; D is unresolved. The CDR3 runs to 12 residues. Trimming shortened V by 3 bases and J by 5 bases, and 9 bases separated the two germline ends. CDR1 GTSNPN and CDR2 SVGIG come from the germline V gene (reference sequence). Here the CDR3 reads CAWRSRKDTQYF. The CDR3 DNA reads TGTGCCTGGAGGTCAAGGAAAGATACGCAGTATTTT. The whole variable domain, filled in from reference TRBV30 and TRBJ2-3, reads SQTIHQWPATLVQPVGSPLSLECTVEGTSNPNLYWYRQAAGRGLQLLFYSVGIGQISSEVPQNLSASRPQDRQFILSSKKLLLSDSGFYLCAWRSRKDTQYFGPGTRLTVL.

The genes are TRBV7-6 and TRBJ2-7; no reliable D call. Germline assignment: CDR1 SGHVS and CDR2 FNYEAQ. The CDR3 has 14 residues. With 0 bases removed from V and 6 bases from J, the gap between germline ends came to 12 bases. This chain's CDR3 is CASSLAFTAFEQYF. The CDR3 DNA follows: TGTGCCAGCAGCTTAGCGTTCACAGCGTTCGAGCAGTACTTC.

The V and J genes are TRBV19 and TRBJ2-5; 10 nucleotides match TRBD2. Germline V lookup: CDR1 LNHDA, CDR2 SQIVND (reference sequence). The CDR3 contains 15 residues. With 6 bases clipped from V and 5 bases from J, the junction kept 9 bases outside the gene matches. CDR3 residues: CASRVAGGSPETQYF. The CDR3 DNA follows: TGTGCCAGTAGGGTAGCGGGAGGATCCCCGGAGACCCAGTACTTC.

V and J are TRBV9 and TRBJ2-3; D might be TRBD2 (5 bases). The CDR3 spans 14 residues. Germline V gives CDR1 SGDLS, CDR2 YYNGEE. Trimming took 0 bases from V and 4 from J, leaving 9 bases between them. The CDR3, as DNA: TGTGCCAGCAGCGTAGAAGCGGTCCCAGATACGCAGTATTTT. Translated, it gives CASSVEAVPDTQYF.